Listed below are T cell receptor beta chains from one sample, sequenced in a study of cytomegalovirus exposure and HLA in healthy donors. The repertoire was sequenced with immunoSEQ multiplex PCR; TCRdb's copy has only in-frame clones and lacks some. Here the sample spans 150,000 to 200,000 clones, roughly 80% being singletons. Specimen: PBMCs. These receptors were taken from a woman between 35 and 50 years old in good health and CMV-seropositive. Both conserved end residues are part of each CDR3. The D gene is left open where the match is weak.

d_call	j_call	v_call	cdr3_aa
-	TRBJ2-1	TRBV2	CASSLQGDEQFF
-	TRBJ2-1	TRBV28	CASSPQGSYNEQFF
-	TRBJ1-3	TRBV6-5	CASKPTGAGNTIYF
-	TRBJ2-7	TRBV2	CASSTDSPGEQYF
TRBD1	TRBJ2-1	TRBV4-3	CASSHQPDRDNEQFF
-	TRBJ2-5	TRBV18	CASSPVAQETQYF
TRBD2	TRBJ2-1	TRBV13	CASSSSGLARHNEQFF
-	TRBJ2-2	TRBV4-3	CASSQRTGQDTGELFF
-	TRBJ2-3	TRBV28	CASSLAGSTDTQYF
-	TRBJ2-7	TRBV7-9	CASSLYRSRELSYEQYF
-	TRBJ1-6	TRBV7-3	CASSLRGGGSNSPLHF
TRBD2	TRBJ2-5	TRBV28	CASSLASSGRETQYF